This T cell receptor (beta chain) comes out of a study of Graves' ophthalmopathy and Graves' hyperthyroidism. Findings and limits, study-wide: Blood also carried most expanded thyroid clonotypes exceeding 0.001 frequency.

Patients were left out if they had other autoimmune diseases, uncontrolled infections, pregnancy or lactation. Orbital computed tomography, thyroid ultrasound, TRAb, serum thyroxine and clinical symptoms formed the basis of diagnosis. Someone took the PBMCs out of approximately 9.2 ml of fresh peripheral blood. The CDR3 runs to 16 residues. Trimming removed 0 bases from V and 1 base from J, with 15 bases in between. The germline V gene encodes CDR1 DFQATT and CDR2 SNEGSKA (reference sequence). As for this clonotype: What it recognizes is unknown.

The authors amplified TCR beta CDR3 regions, and they did so from RNA transcripts for repertoire sequencing. RT-PCR in the first round used HTBI primers; a second-round multiplex PCR followed. One entry per CDR3 protein results from TCRdb running MiXCR on the multiplex PCR reads. The sample contains roughly 700,000 distinct CDR3 sequences, 40% of which appear only once. Sequenced sample: peripheral blood. This clonotype was sampled from an adult man with Graves' ophthalmopathy. V and J are TRBV20-1 and TRBJ1-1; D not certain. The CDR3 DNA is TGCAGTGCTAGAGATCTCATGGGCGTAGGGAACACTGAAGCTTTCTTT. Translation: CSARDLMGVGNTEAFF.